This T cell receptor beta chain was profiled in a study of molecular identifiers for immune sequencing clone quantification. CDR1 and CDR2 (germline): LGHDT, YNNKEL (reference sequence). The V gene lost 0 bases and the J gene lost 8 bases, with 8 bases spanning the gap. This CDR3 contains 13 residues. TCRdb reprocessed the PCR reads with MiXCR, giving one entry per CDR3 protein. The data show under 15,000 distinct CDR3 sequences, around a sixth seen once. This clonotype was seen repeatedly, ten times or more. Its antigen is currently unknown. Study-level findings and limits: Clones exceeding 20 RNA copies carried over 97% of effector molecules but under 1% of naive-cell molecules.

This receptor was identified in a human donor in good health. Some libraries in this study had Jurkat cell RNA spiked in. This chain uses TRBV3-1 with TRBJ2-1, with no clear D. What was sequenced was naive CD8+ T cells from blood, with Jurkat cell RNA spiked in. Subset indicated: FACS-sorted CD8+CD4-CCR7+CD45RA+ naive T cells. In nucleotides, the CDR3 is TGTGCCAGCAGCCAAGATTCGTCGGATGAGCAGTTCTTC. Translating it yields CASSQDSSDEQFF.